This T cell receptor (beta chain) originates from a study of T cell repertoires in cytomegalovirus infection (dated by TCRdb to about 2019). Background for the entire study: Peptide stimulations targeted recently identified HLA-C-restricted CMV epitopes, whose presentation resists viral immunomodulation, together with well-studied HLA-B-restricted epitopes. Donor HLA type was relevant to the analysis, because carriage of CMV infection together with the matching HLA type was indicated by public TCR beta signatures.

With respect to this clonotype: The antigen it recognizes is unknown. No base quality values were provided; no much bigger clone lies one nucleotide off.

The treatment or condition tag for this specimen amounts to: in vitro stimulation with specific CMV peptide epitopes to enrich CMV-specific T cells. The CDR3 covers 12 residues, taking in both the cysteine and the phenylalanine. This entry keeps only the CDR3 DNA: 36 bases, framed from base 1. V is cut by 3 bases and J by 6 bases, and the space between the germline ends is 6 bases. CDR1 and CDR2 (MNHNY, SVGAGI) derive from the germline V gene (reference sequence). What the authors observed across the whole study: In both this cohort and an independent roughly 330-donor cohort, the cumulative frequency of public TCR beta family members distinguished carriers of CMV infection plus the relevant HLA type. The ex vivo response was dominated by HLA-C-restricted CMV-specific TCR beta clonotypes, which also provided the single most frequent clonotype in two of eight donors.

For sequencing, an Illumina HiSeq 1500 was employed. TCRdb ran its own pipeline on the public reads, namely fastp trimming at Q25 and MiXCR clone calling, and kept in-frame beta chains. Identical CDR3 proteins give one entry, which carries the most common genes and DNA. This sample is represented by 650,000 to 900,000 distinct CDR3 sequences; almost 30% of them were singletons. The ten largest clonotypes hold 13% of the sample. Sequences were derived from cultured CD8+ T cells from PBMCs, sampled from culture after CMV antigen stimulation. The sequence derives from a human donor in good health (CMV status not recorded). Some clones in this sample may be carry-over from other donors' samples. The sequence links TRBV6-6 to TRBJ1-5; no D gene can be assigned with confidence. The DNA sequence follows: TGTGCCAGCAGTTATGAGGGTCAGCCCCAGCATTTT. It codes for CASSYEGQPQHF.